The sequence of this T cell receptor beta chain was determined in a study of beta chain features in type 1 diabetes (dated by TCRdb to 2017 to 2018). A note on the overall study: Patients and healthy donors did not differ in mean age, gender distribution, total cell number or subset yield. Regulatory and stem cell-like memory subsets were obtained from only 8 patients and roughly 8 healthy donors, while naive and central memory subsets were obtained from all 30 or so donors. The study compared TCRB repertoires of sorted circulating CD4+ T cell subsets between recently diagnosed type 1 diabetes patients and matched healthy donors. A total of around 110,000,000 sorted cells were examined across all samples, and RNA yield correlated strongly with the number of cells per subset.

The entire isolated RNA was reverse transcribed using the High Capacity cDNA Reverse Transcription Kit, and thus expressed TCRB transcripts were sequenced. Deep immunoSEQ sequencing was applied to naive, central memory and regulatory T cell samples, giving an average of roughly 3.3 million total reads per sample. Sorted cells were lysed in RLT buffer, and RNA was extracted using DNase-treated RNeasy Micro or Mini kits according to cell number. To prevent cross-contamination, each cell subset was processed individually, whereas patient and healthy donor samples were processed jointly. Using the immunoSEQ multiplex PCR, TCRB sequences were amplified from cDNA into 87-bp fragments spanning the CDR3 region. The amplicons were sequenced using the Illumina HiSeq platform. The study's processing was this. Synthetic template baselines were used to correct PCR bias computationally, reads within Hamming distance 2 were collapsed together, and singletons that could not be merged were discarded. By aligning reads against IMGT, V, D and J genes, CDR3 length, and insertions or deletions at six rearrangement sites were assigned. Within each subset, clonotype counts were normalized to sorted cell number, and only after that were true diversity and Gini coefficients computed with the tcR R package. The overlap coefficient, calculated on TCRB nucleotide sequences, was used to quantify repertoire sharing. In its TCRdb copy, this immuneACCESS table keeps in-frame sequences only and misses some clones. Where compared with another copy, unresolved V genes explain less than half of these, and the others have no known cause. V and J calls and clone size are those listed in that table; D and trimming were worked out from the DNA. The sample table holds around 200,000 clones, of which about an eighth were seen once. The top ten clonotypes cover about 0.66% of the sample.

Each donor gave one peripheral blood draw, about 110 mL on average, collected into heparinised tubes. A BD FACSAria II was used to sort naive, central memory, regulatory and stem cell-like memory CD4+ T cells with a panel that included CD45RO, CCR7, CD25, CD127, CD95 and CD27. Purity was above 98% for every sorted population. PBMCs were isolated right away by Lymphoprep density gradient centrifugation and were stained directly, without culture. So that batch effects would be minimized, each experiment stained and sorted samples in pairs, pairing one healthy donor with one patient. This clone was seen a few times. Its antigen is currently not known. No base-level quality is on record; no much larger clone is a single base apart. Study-wide findings and limitations: Because small numbers of individuals were included in the HLA sub-analyses, any influence of HLA type on TCRB rearrangement was left unresolved. Because cDNA rather than genomic DNA was sequenced, highly expressing activated cells could have been over-represented, although no difference in activation and CD3 levels was found between groups. Shorter templates might be favored by PCR, yet because patient and control samples were amplified and corrected together, any such skew would affect both groups equally. A moderate but significant shortening of TCRB CDR3 length was observed in type 1 diabetes patients in all four CD4+ subsets. Naive, central memory and regulatory TCRB repertoires appeared to be more alike among patients than among healthy donors. Patients with type 1 diabetes made fewer insertions and deleted more nucleotides at VDJ recombination sites, implying thymic rearrangement abnormalities.

Unmatched junction bases come to 8, with V trimmed by 5 bases and J by 0 bases. Based on the germline V gene, the CDR1 and CDR2 sequences are SGHAT and FQNNGV. The CDR3 runs 17 residues from the cysteine to the phenylalanine. The read is trimmed to its CDR3 DNA, 51 bases read in frame from base 1. The sample comprised central memory CD4+ T cells from blood. This receptor was obtained from a woman aged 18-35 years in good health. The chain uses TRBV11-2 and TRBJ1-3; 9 junctional bases match TRBD1. The encoded CDR3 is CASSGRTGASSGNTIYF. DNA sequence: TGTGCCAGCAGCGGAAGGACAGGGGCTAGCTCTGGAAACACCATATATTTT.